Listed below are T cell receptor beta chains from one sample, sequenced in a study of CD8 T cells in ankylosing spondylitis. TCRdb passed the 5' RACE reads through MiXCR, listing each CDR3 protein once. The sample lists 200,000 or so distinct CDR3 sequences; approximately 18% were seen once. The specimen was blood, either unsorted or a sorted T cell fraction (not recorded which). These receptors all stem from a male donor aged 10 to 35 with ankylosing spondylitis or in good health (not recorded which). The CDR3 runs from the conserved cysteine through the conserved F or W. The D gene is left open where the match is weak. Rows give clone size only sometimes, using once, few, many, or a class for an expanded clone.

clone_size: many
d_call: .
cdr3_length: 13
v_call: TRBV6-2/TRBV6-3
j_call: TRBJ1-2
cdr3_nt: TGTGCCAGCAGTTACTCAGGGCCCTATGGCTACACCTTC
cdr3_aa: CASSYSGPYGYTF

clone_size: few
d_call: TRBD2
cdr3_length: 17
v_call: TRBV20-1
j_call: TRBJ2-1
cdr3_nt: TGCAGTGCTAGACCCCTAGCGGGAGTTACCTCCTACAATGAGCAGTTCTTC
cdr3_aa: CSARPLAGVTSYNEQFF

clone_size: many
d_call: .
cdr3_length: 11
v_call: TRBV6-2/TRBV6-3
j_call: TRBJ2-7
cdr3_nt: TGTGCCAGCAGTTACAGCGACGAGCAGTACTTC
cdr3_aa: CASSYSDEQYF

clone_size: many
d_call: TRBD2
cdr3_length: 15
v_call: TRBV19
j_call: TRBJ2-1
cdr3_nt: TGTGCCAGTAGTGTTAGCGGGTACTCCTACAATGAGCAGTTCTTC
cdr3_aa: CASSVSGYSYNEQFF

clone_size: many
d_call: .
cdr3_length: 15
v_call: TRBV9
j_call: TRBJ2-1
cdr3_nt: TGTGCCAGCAGCGTAGGGCGGGGAAGTTACAATGAGCAGTTCTTC
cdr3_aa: CASSVGRGSYNEQFF

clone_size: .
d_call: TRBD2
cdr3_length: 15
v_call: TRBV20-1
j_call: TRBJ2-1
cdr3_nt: TGCAGTGCTGCCCGGACTAGCGGGAGAGGACATGAGCAGTTCTTC
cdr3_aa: CSAARTSGRGHEQFF

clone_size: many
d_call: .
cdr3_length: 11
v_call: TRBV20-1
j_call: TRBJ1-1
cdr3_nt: TGCAGTGCTAGAGGGAACACTGAAGCTTTCTTT
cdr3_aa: CSARGNTEAFF

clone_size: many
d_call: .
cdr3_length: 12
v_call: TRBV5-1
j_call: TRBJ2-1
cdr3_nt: TGCGCCAGCAGCTTAGGCAGGAATGAGCAGTTCTTC
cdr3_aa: CASSLGRNEQFF

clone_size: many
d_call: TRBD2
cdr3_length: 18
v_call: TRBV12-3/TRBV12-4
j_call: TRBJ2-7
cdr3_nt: TGTGCCAGCAGTTTGATACTAGCGGAAGCCACGATTCACTACGAGCAGTACTTC
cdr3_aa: CASSLILAEATIHYEQYF

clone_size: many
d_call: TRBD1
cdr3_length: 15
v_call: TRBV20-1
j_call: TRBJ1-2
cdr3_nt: TGCAGTGCTACCAAGCGACAGGGCAGTGACACTGGCTACACCTTC
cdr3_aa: CSATKRQGSDTGYTF

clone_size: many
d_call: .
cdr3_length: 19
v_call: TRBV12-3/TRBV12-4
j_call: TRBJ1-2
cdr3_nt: TGTGCCAGCAGTCTGGGGTTGAACGGGGCCCACTTAAGAAACTATGGCTACACCTTC
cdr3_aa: CASSLGLNGAHLRNYGYTF

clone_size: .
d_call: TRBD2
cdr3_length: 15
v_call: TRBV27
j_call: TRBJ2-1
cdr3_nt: TGTGCCAGCAGTACCCTAGCGGGAGGGGACAATGAGCAGTTCTTC
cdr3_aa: CASSTLAGGDNEQFF

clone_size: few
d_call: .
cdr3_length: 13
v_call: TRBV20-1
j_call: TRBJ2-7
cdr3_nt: TGCAGTCCTTCGGACGTTCGCTCCTACGAGCAGTACTTC
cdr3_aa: CSPSDVRSYEQYF

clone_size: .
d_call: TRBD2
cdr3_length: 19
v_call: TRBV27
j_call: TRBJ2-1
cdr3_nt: TGTGCCAGCAGTCCCCGACTAGCGGGAGGACTTACTAACTACAATGAGCAGTTCTTC
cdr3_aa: CASSPRLAGGLTNYNEQFF

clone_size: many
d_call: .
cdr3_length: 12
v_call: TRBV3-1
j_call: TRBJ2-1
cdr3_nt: TGTGCCAGCAGCCAGTCGGGGCATGAGCAGTTCTTC
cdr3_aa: CASSQSGHEQFF

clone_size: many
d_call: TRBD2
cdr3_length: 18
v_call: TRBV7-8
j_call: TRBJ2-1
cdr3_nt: TGTGCCAGCAGCTTTACTAGCGGGAGGGCCGTATTTATGGATGAGCAGTTCTTC
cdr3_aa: CASSFTSGRAVFMDEQFF

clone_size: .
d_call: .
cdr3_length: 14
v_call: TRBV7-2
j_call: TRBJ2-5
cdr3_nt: TGTGCCAGCAGCGCCTTAGATTTCTCGGAGACCCAGTACTTC
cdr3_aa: CASSALDFSETQYF